This TCR beta chain is drawn from a study of blood T cell repertoires in COVID-19. This clone occurred a few times. Profiled with immunoSEQ multiplex PCR; TCRdb holds only in-frame clones, not every one. The table lists about 320,000 clones, around 92% of them singletons. The sequenced sample consisted of peripheral blood. The sequence was obtained from a young man who had recovered from COVID-19.

CDR3 in amino acids: CASSFGTGIYEQYF. The CDR3 DNA is TGCGCCAGCAGCTTTGGGACAGGAATCTACGAGCAGTACTTC. This chain joins TRBV5-1 and TRBJ2-7; 8 nucleotides match TRBD1. Germline V gene sequence: CDR1 SGHRS, CDR2 YFSETQ. The CDR3 length is 14 residues. The V and J ends lost 2 bases and 3 bases, in that order; junction bases with no gene match: 4.